These 16 T cell receptor beta chains share one sample of origin, sequenced in a study of CD8 T cells in Susac syndrome. Reverse transcription used roughly 0.45 to 1 ug RNA and random hexamers. MiXCR, run by TCRdb on the immunoSEQ multiplex PCR reads, gives a single entry per CDR3 protein. This table has approximately 53,000 distinct CDR3 sequences, 93% appearing once. The sequencing sample was made of CD8+ T cells from PBMCs. The source of these receptors is a human donor with multiple sclerosis.

As DNA, the CDR3 is TGTGCCAGCAGTCCCTCCTCCGGGACAGGGGACTACTTC. It yields the protein CASSPSSGTGDYF. The chain employs TRBV27 and TRBJ2-5, with TRBD1 identical over 10 bases. V was pared by 5 bases and J by 14 bases, with 11 bases of the junction left unmatched. The CDR3 spans 13 residues. Germline CDR1 and CDR2: MNHEY and SMNVEV (reference sequence).

The V and J genes are TRBV12-3 or TRBV12-4 and TRBJ2-3; TRBD1 or TRBD2 may be the D gene (6 bases each). The V and J ends lost 7 bases and 4 bases respectively, with 21 bases between them. CDR3 length equals 16 residues. In DNA, the CDR3 is TGTGCCAGCAACCCGTGGGGGGTCGGGGGCGCAGATACGCAGTATTTT. Protein product: CASNPWGVGGADTQYF.

This clonotype was observed a few times. V usage is TRBV5-4 and J usage is TRBJ2-7, with a weak D call TRBD2 (5 bases). The CDR3 consists of 12 residues. V lost 4 bases and J lost 3, with 8 bases in between. Germline lookup yields CDR1 SGHNT and CDR2 YYREEE (reference sequence). CDR3 DNA sequence: TGTGCCAGCAGCGGCGGGCGCTACGAGCAGTACTTC. Translating it yields CASSGGRYEQYF.

The chain employs TRBV19 and TRBJ1-4; D is unclear. CDR1 LNHDA and CDR2 SQIVND come from the germline V gene (reference sequence). The CDR3 covers 14 residues. The V gene lost 3 bases and the J gene lost 3 bases, with 8 bases spanning the gap. CDR3 sequence: CASSIRQSNEKLFF. CDR3 in DNA: TGTGCCAGTAGTATTCGCCAGTCTAATGAAAAACTGTTTTTT.

The chain carries TRBV29-1 and TRBJ2-7; 8 positions agree with TRBD1. This CDR3 region has 12 residues. Per the germline V gene, CDR1 is SQVTM and CDR2 is ANQGSEA. V dropped 6 bases and J dropped 5; count of bases not matched to a gene: 6. In DNA form, the CDR3 reads TGCAGCGTAGAGACAGGGGAAGACGAGCAGTACTTC. Amino acid sequence: CSVETGEDEQYF.

This sequence joins TRBV27 and TRBJ2-7; the D call may be TRBD1 or TRBD2 (6 bases each). The V gene's germline CDR1 is MNHEY and CDR2 SMNVEV (reference sequence). CDR3 length: 13 amino acids. V was trimmed by 3 bases and J by 5 bases, leaving 11 bases between them. The DNA of the CDR3 is TGTGCCAGCAGTTTTTGGGGGGCTAACGAGCAGTACTTC. Translation gives CASSFWGANEQYF.

This chain joins TRBV5-1 and TRBJ2-7; D call uncertain. CDR1 is SGHRS, CDR2 YFSETQ, per germline. The V end was cut by 3 bases, the J end by 3 bases, with 7 bases between. This CDR3 has 12 amino acids. CDR3 sequence (DNA): TGCGCCAGCAGCTCGAAGGGCTACGAGCAGTACTTC. Its translation: CASSSKGYEQYF.

The V and J genes are TRBV30 and TRBJ2-1; 7 bases map to TRBD1. CDR1 and CDR2 from the germline V gene are GTSNPN and SVGIG (reference sequence). This CDR3 is 13 amino acids long. J was trimmed by 5 bases and V by 8 bases; bases with no gene match: 9. The CDR3 sequence: CAATGTDNNEQFF. CDR3 in DNA: TGTGCCGCAACCGGGACAGACAACAATGAGCAGTTCTTC.

The chain carries TRBV20-1 and TRBJ2-7; D is undetermined. The V and J ends lost 3 bases and 7 bases respectively, with 10 bases between them. The germline V gene has CDR1 DFQATT and CDR2 SNEGSKA (reference sequence). The CDR3 runs 11 residues. The CDR3 DNA is TGCAGTGCTAGGAGAACCGGGGAGCAGTACTTC. Its translation: CSARRTGEQYF.

This clonotype was counted once. The chain joins TRBV27 to TRBJ1-2, with TRBD1 identical over 8 bases. The CDR3 is made up of 15 amino acids. Germline trimming cut 5 bases from V and 7 bases from J; bases unmatched to any gene: 12. The germline CDR1 and CDR2 sequences are MNHEY and SMNVEV (reference sequence). CDR3 protein: CASSPNLQGAGGYTF. The DNA of the CDR3 is TGTGCCAGCAGTCCCAACCTCCAGGGGGCGGGTGGCTACACCTTC.

The chain employs TRBV9 and TRBJ2-7; D may match TRBD1 or TRBD2 (6 bases each). This CDR3 has 15 amino acids. Per the germline V gene, CDR1 is SGDLS and CDR2 is YYNGEE. Trimming removed 2 bases at V and 5 bases at J, with 17 bases between. The CDR3 loop reads CASSVGGFVADEQYF. The CDR3 coding sequence is TGTGCCAGCAGCGTTGGGGGCTTTGTAGCGGACGAGCAGTACTTC.

The V and J genes are TRBV5-1 and TRBJ1-1, with D possibly matching TRBD1 (6 bases). V gave up 3 bases and J gave up 0 bases, with 15 bases separating them. Germline V CDR1 and CDR2: SGHRS, YFSETQ. The CDR3 length is 16 residues. CDR3 bases: TGCGCCAGCAGCTGGGACATATGGAGCGTGAACACTGAAGCTTTCTTT. Protein sequence: CASSWDIWSVNTEAFF.

The chain joins TRBV7-9 to TRBJ2-1; D is unclear. The CDR3 runs 12 residues. Germline assignment: CDR1 SEHNR and CDR2 FQNEAQ (reference sequence). The V end lost 5 bases, the J end lost 15 bases, and 17 bases lay between the germline ends. In nucleotides, the CDR3 is TGTGCCAGCAGCCGACCTCCTAGGGATGCGTTCTTC. It is translated as CASSRPPRDAFF.

This clonotype has just one count. The chain carries TRBV3-1 and TRBJ2-3; no reliable D call. This CDR3 has 11 residues. Germline V gives CDR1 LGHDT, CDR2 YNNKEL (reference sequence). V was trimmed by 4 bases and J by 7 bases, leaving 6 bases between them. The CDR3 DNA follows: TGTGCCAGCAGCCGAGGCAATACGCAGTATTTT. Translated, it gives CASSRGNTQYF.

V is TRBV20-1 and J is TRBJ2-7, with D uncertain. This CDR3 contains 12 residues. Trimming pared 3 bases from V and 2 bases from J, leaving 8 bases between. CDR1 DFQATT and CDR2 SNEGSKA come from the germline V gene (reference sequence). The CDR3 DNA reads as TGCAGTGCTAGTGCGGCTACCTACGAGCAGTACTTC. Protein sequence: CSASAATYEQYF.

The chain couples TRBV4-2 to TRBJ1-5; 7 positions agree with TRBD1. This CDR3 has 15 residues. V trimming: 0 bases; J trimming: 4 bases; junction bases outside the gene matches: 3. Germline lookup yields CDR1 LGHNA and CDR2 YNFKEQ. CDR3 nucleotide sequence: TGTGCCAGCAGCCAAGAGACAGGGTCAAATCAGCCCCAGCATTTT. This codes for CASSQETGSNQPQHF.